These 9 T cell receptor beta chains originate from one sample sequenced in a study of T cell changes during pregnancy in multiple sclerosis. TCRdb keeps only in-frame clones here, not all; method: immunoSEQ multiplex PCR. Among about 21,000 clones, approximately 90% were seen once, and the ten largest hold 0.68%. The specimen comprised CD4+ T cells from peripheral blood mononuclear cells, sampled in the third trimester of pregnancy. All receptors come from a female donor with multiple sclerosis, enrolled in a pregnancy study.

V and J are TRBV9 and TRBJ2-1; possible D gene TRBD2, 7 bases. V lost 5 bases and J 5 bases, leaving 17 bases between the germline ends. Germline CDR1 and CDR2: SGDLS and YYNGEE. The CDR3 length is 15 residues. Here the CDR3 reads CASSVLGGHNNEQFF. The CDR3 DNA reads as TGTGCCAGCAGTGTCCTGGGGGGGCATAACAATGAGCAGTTCTTC.

The chain carries TRBV7-9 and TRBJ2-5; weak D call: TRBD2 (6 bases). Germline V lookup: CDR1 SEHNR, CDR2 FQNEAQ (reference sequence). This CDR3 region has 15 residues. V lost 5 bases and J lost 5, with 18 bases in between. The DNA of the CDR3 is TGTGCCAGCAGCCATGGGAGCGGGTTGGAGGAGACCCAGTACTTC. Protein product: CASSHGSGLEETQYF.

This clone was counted a single time. The chain recombines TRBV10-3 with TRBJ1-1, with a tentative D call TRBD1 (6 bases). The CDR3 consists of 16 residues. Trimming removed 4 bases from V and 1 base from J, with 16 bases in between. Germline V CDR1 and CDR2: ENHRY, SYGVKD. The CDR3 sequence is CAISGTPTGSNTEAFF. The CDR3 nucleotides read TGTGCCATCAGTGGCACCCCGACAGGATCGAACACTGAAGCTTTCTTT.

The chain is built from TRBV6-5 and TRBJ2-5; 7 positions match TRBD2. The length of the CDR3 is 13 residues. J was trimmed by 5 bases and V by 8 bases; bases with no gene match: 8. Germline assignment: CDR1 MNHEY and CDR2 SVGAGI. The CDR3 bases are TGTGCCAGCGGGGGGGAACATGGGGAGACCCAGTACTTC. It encodes CASGGEHGETQYF.

This rearrangement joins TRBV7-2 to TRBJ2-7, with 8 bases that match TRBD1. The CDR3 has 15 residues. Germline V CDR1 and CDR2: SGHTA, FQGNSA. V shed 0 bases, J shed 2 bases, and the junction held 3 bases outside the gene matches. The CDR3 DNA follows: TGTGCCAGCAGCTTAGCTTGGACAGGGACCTACGAGCAGTACTTC. Its translation: CASSLAWTGTYEQYF.

The chain joins TRBV9 to TRBJ2-2, with D possibly TRBD2 on 6 matching bases. V was trimmed by 1 base and J by 0 bases, leaving 13 bases between them. The germline V gene has CDR1 SGDLS and CDR2 YYNGEE. The CDR3 is 17 amino acids. For the CDR3, the DNA is TGTGCCAGCAGCGTATCTGGAGGGAGCCCGAACACCGGGGAGCTGTTTTTT. This translates into CASSVSGGSPNTGELFF.

The CDR3 here is CASSLDSGYEQYF. Written as DNA, the CDR3 is TGCGCCAGCAGCTTGGATTCGGGTTACGAGCAGTACTTC. V gene TRBV5-1 combines with J gene TRBJ2-7; unclear D gene. Germline V lookup: CDR1 SGHRS, CDR2 YFSETQ. V lost 0 bases and J 4 bases, leaving 8 bases between the germline ends. The CDR3 is made up of 13 amino acids.

The chain links TRBV7-2 to TRBJ2-2; D is possibly TRBD1 (5 bases). The V and J ends lost 5 bases and 5 bases respectively, with 12 bases between them. Germline V gives CDR1 SGHTA, CDR2 FQGNSA. The CDR3 loop spans 14 amino acids. The CDR3 region has the DNA TGTGCCAGCAGCGAGATAGGGGAAACCGGGGAGCTGTTTTTT. Encoded protein: CASSEIGETGELFF.

The chain carries TRBV10-3 and TRBJ1-3; no reliable D call. Trimming cost V 7 bases and J 0 bases, with 4 bases left between them. Germline CDR1 ENHRY, CDR2 SYGVKD. The CDR3 runs 12 residues. The CDR3 spells CAIKASGNTIYF. Written as DNA, the CDR3 is TGTGCCATCAAAGCCTCTGGAAACACCATATATTTT.